These 21 T cell receptor beta chains were all obtained from the same sample, sequenced in a study of OX40 agonist ivuxolimab in advanced cancers. The data were produced by immunoSEQ multiplex PCR, yet TCRdb's version contains in-frame clones alone and is incomplete. This table has some 99,000 clones, 87% appearing once. The sequencing here drew on CD4+ or CD8+ T cells sorted from blood, taken in a trial of the OX40 agonist ivuxolimab. These receptors were collected from an adult with an advanced solid tumor such as melanoma, head and neck, liver or kidney cancer.

There are a few counts of this clone. This CDR3 is CASSAGVYGYTF. The DNA for the CDR3 is TGTGCCAGCAGCGCAGGGGTATATGGCTACACCTTC. The chain is built from TRBV6-6 and TRBJ1-2, with D maybe TRBD1 (6 bases). The V end was cut by 6 bases, the J end by 5 bases, with 10 bases between. The CDR3 runs 12 residues. CDR1 MNHNY and CDR2 SVGAGI come from the germline V gene (reference sequence).

Here the CDR3 reads CASSFGGFEGYTF. CDR3 nucleotides: TGTGCCAGCAGCTTCGGGGGGTTCGAAGGCTACACCTTC. The chain links TRBV5-4 to TRBJ1-2; D possibly corresponds to TRBD1 (5 bases). The ends were cut back, 2 bases at V and 8 bases at J, with 13 bases in the middle. From germline, CDR1 is SGHNT and CDR2 YYREEE (reference sequence). The CDR3 runs to 13 residues.

The genes are TRBV7-2 and TRBJ2-1; 10 nucleotides agree with TRBD2. Germline V gives CDR1 SGHTA, CDR2 FQGNSA. This CDR3 has 16 amino acids. After removal of 2 bases from V and 15 bases from J, the junction contained 16 bases not matched to a gene. This chain's CDR3 is CASSLSGLAGEARRFF. CDR3 bases: TGTGCCAGCAGCTTAAGTGGGCTAGCGGGGGAGGCCCGACGGTTCTTC.

This clone was detected a few times. J is TRBJ1-6 and V is TRBV6-5; D might be TRBD1 (6 bases). The CDR3 has 14 residues. Germline V gene sequence: CDR1 MNHEY, CDR2 SVGAGI. V lost 3 bases, J lost 8 bases, and 11 bases lay in between. Here the CDR3 DNA reads TGTGCCAGCAGTTATACGACAGGAGATTCACCCCTCCACTTT. Translation: CASSYTTGDSPLHF.

This chain joins TRBV10-3 and TRBJ1-1; no clear D. CDR1 ENHRY and CDR2 SYGVKD come from the germline V gene. CDR3 length equals 14 residues. V was shortened by 0 bases and J by 4 bases, with 9 bases between the two germline ends. CDR3 sequence reads: CAISESRGSTEAFF. DNA for the CDR3: TGTGCCATCAGTGAGTCCCGAGGCAGCACTGAAGCTTTCTTT.

The J gene is TRBJ1-1, the V gene TRBV6-4, with 7 bases that match TRBD1. Germline V gives CDR1 MRHNA, CDR2 SNTAGT. V lost 7 bases, J lost 7 bases, and 9 bases stayed unmatched. CDR3 length equals 13 residues. This CDR3 reads CASTREPGGEAFF. CDR3 sequence (DNA): TGTGCCAGCACTCGGGAGCCAGGGGGTGAAGCTTTCTTT.

The chain recombines TRBV5-1 with TRBJ2-2; TRBD2 is a possible D gene (6 bases). Germline CDR1 is SGHRS and CDR2 is YFSETQ. There are 15 residues in the CDR3. The ends were cut back, 2 bases at V and 2 bases at J, with 10 bases in the middle. This chain's CDR3 is CASSFGGENTGELFF. CDR3 nucleotides: TGCGCCAGCAGCTTCGGGGGAGAAAACACCGGGGAGCTGTTTTTT.

The chain combines TRBV21-1 with TRBJ2-1; the table calls TRBD2, which could not be checked here. TRBV21-1 is shown as a pseudogene. The CDR3 extends over 18 amino acids. The CDR3 sequence: CASPRDEIAVRSYNEQFF. CDR3 DNA sequence: TGTGCCAGTCCCCGAGACGAAATTGCCGTGAGGTCCTACAATGAGCAGTTCTTC.

J is TRBJ1-5 and V is TRBV11-3, with 9 bases identical to TRBD1. This CDR3 is 17 amino acids long. V was pared by 2 bases and J by 7 bases, with 12 bases of the junction left unmatched. The V gene's germline CDR1 is SGHNT and CDR2 YENEEA. CDR3 residues: CASSLMRGGQGGQPQHF. The CDR3 coding sequence is TGTGCCAGCAGCTTAATGCGGGGGGGACAGGGAGGCCAGCCCCAGCATTTT.

The J gene is TRBJ2-5, the V gene TRBV2, with unresolved D. The better agreement between TRBJ2-7 and the DNA end casts doubt on the J call. Germline values: CDR1 SNHLY, CDR2 FYNNEI. The CDR3 covers 15 residues. CDR3 region: CASSSTQESSYEQYF. The CDR3 nucleotides are TGTGCCAGCAGTTCTACCCAGGAGAGCTCCTACGAGCAGTACTTC.

The gene calls are TRBV20-1 and TRBJ1-1; D gene ambiguous. V shed 3 bases and J shed 11 bases, with 13 bases lying between them. The CDR3 totals 11 residues. CDR1 is DFQATT, CDR2 SNEGSKA, per germline (reference sequence). The CDR3 reads CSASGNSGAFF. The CDR3 nucleotides are TGCAGTGCTAGTGGGAACAGCGGGGCTTTCTTT.

V gene TRBV7-8 combines with J gene TRBJ1-4, with D unresolved. The CDR3 runs to 13 residues. V was pared by 4 bases and J by 8 bases, with 11 bases between. Germline CDR1 is SGHVS and CDR2 is FQNEAQ. The CDR3 nucleotides read TGTGCCAGCAGCTCAGCATTGGGGGAAAAACTGTTTTTT. This encodes CASSSALGEKLFF.

This chain links TRBV15 with TRBJ2-1; TRBD2 matches at 8 bases. The CDR3 has 17 residues. The germline V gene encodes CDR1 LNHNV and CDR2 YYDKDF (reference sequence). The ends lost 3 bases at V and 7 bases at J; junction bases unmatched: 14. The DNA of the CDR3 is TGTGCCACCAGCAGTAAGATCCTAGCGGGCCCTTTTAATGAGCAGTTCTTC. Its translation is CATSSKILAGPFNEQFF.

The V and J genes are TRBV5-6 and TRBJ2-2; 7 nucleotides agree with TRBD1. Germline V gene lookup returns CDR1 SGHDT and CDR2 YYEEEE. V shed 8 bases and J 2 bases; nucleotides not matched to a gene: 6. The CDR3 extends over 14 amino acids. In DNA form, the CDR3 reads TGTGCCAGTCGCACAGGGGAAAACACCGGGGAGCTGTTTTTT. It encodes CASRTGENTGELFF.

The CDR3 loop is CASIPPGANVLTF. Here the CDR3 DNA reads TGTGCCAGCATTCCCCCGGGGGCCAACGTCCTGACTTTC. The V call is TRBV6-5, the J call TRBJ2-6; D uncertain. The CDR3 is 13 residues long. Germline lookup yields CDR1 MNHEY and CDR2 SVGAGI. Deletions cut 7 bases from V and 4 bases from J, with 8 bases between.

V and J are TRBV6-5 and TRBJ1-1; D is ambiguous. CDR1 and CDR2 (germline): MNHEY, SVGAGI. CDR3 length: 12 amino acids. V lost 6 bases, J lost 4 bases, and 9 bases lay in between. CDR3 sequence reads: CASSGRGTEAFF. The CDR3 region has the DNA TGTGCCAGCAGCGGTCGGGGCACTGAAGCTTTCTTT.

This clone was detected a few times. The gene calls are TRBV7-2 and TRBJ1-4; no clear D. Trimming removed 1 base from V and 8 bases from J, with 17 bases in between. CDR1 and CDR2 (germline): SGHTA, FQGNSA. The CDR3 loop spans 16 amino acids. The CDR3 spells CASSLVAGAVLEKLFF. Here the CDR3 DNA reads TGTGCCAGCAGCTTAGTGGCGGGCGCAGTCTTGGAAAAACTGTTTTTT.

V and J are TRBV11-2 and TRBJ2-3; 7 positions match TRBD2. Germline CDR1 SGHAT, CDR2 FQNNGV. The CDR3 runs 15 residues. J gave up 2 bases and V 3 bases, and 5 bases lay outside the gene matches. The CDR3 DNA is TGTGCCAGCAGCTTTCTAGGGGACTACACAGATACGCAGTATTTT. Translated, it gives CASSFLGDYTDTQYF.

This sequence joins TRBV5-8 and TRBJ1-5, with D unresolved. V was cut by 5 bases and J by 4 bases, with 10 bases left in between. Germline lookup yields CDR1 SGHTS and CDR2 YDEGEE. This CDR3 contains 13 residues. The DNA for the CDR3 is TGTGCCAGCAGTGGGAGGGTTAATCAGCCCCAGCATTTT. Translation: CASSGRVNQPQHF.

V and J are TRBV7-2 and TRBJ1-1; no definite D call. The CDR3 extends over 14 amino acids. V was clipped by 4 bases and J by 4 bases, with 13 bases between them. Germline values: CDR1 SGHTA, CDR2 FQGNSA. The CDR3 DNA reads as TGTGCCAGCAGCTCCTTGGGGTGGAGCACTGAAGCTTTCTTT. Its translation: CASSSLGWSTEAFF.

Note on this clone: The CDR3 ends on some other residue instead of the conserved phenylalanine or tryptophan, so this is likely a read error. Because the CDR3's place on the DNA is in doubt, the DNA is left out and the CDR3 is given as listed by TCRdb. The chain couples TRBV5-6 to TRBJ2-7; the table names TRBD1, a call not compared with the DNA. Per the germline V gene, CDR1 is SGHDT and CDR2 is YYEEEE. Ends included, the CDR3 has 12 residues. CDR3: CASSPQWGHREL.